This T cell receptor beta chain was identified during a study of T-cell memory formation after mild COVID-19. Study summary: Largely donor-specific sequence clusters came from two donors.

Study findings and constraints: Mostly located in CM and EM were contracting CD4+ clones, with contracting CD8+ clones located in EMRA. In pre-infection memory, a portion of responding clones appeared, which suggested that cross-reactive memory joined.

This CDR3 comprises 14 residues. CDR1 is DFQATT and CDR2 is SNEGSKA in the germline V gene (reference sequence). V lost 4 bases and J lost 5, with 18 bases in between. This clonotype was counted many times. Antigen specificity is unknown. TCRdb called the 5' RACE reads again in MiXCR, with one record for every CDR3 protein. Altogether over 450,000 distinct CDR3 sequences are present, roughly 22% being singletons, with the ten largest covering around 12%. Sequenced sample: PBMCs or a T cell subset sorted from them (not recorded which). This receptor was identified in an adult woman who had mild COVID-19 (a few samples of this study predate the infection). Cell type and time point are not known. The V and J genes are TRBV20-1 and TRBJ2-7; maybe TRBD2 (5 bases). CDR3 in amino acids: CSAIPPRGINEQYF. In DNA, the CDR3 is TGCAGTGCTATACCCCCGAGAGGGATCAACGAGCAGTACTTC.